Following are 23 T cell receptor beta chains from one sample sequenced in a study of beta chain features in type 1 diabetes. The study's findings and limits: For Type 1 diabetes patients, all four CD4+ subsets carried TCRB CDR3s that were moderately but significantly shorter.

TCRB transcripts that were expressed got sequenced, as all of the isolated RNA had been reverse transcribed. Sequenced by immunoSEQ multiplex PCR; TCRdb stores in-frame clones only, minus some. The sample holds roughly 330,000 clones, 13% seen once. These TCRs' antigens remain unknown. Sequencing used naive CD4+ T cells from blood. Receptors were obtained from a woman under 30 with type 1 diabetes.

J is TRBJ1-5 and V is TRBV30, with 7 nucleotides matching TRBD1. In germline, CDR1 is GTSNPN, CDR2 SVGIG (reference sequence). After removal of 1 base from V and 0 bases from J, the junction contained 12 bases not matched to a gene. The CDR3 has 18 amino acids. The CDR3 spells CAWSGVGTELNSNQPQHF. CDR3 DNA sequence: TGTGCCTGGAGTGGGGTTGGGACAGAACTTAATAGCAATCAGCCCCAGCATTTT.

The rearrangement uses TRBV7-2 and TRBJ2-1; TRBD2 matches at 10 bases. The CDR3 has 17 residues. Germline V lookup: CDR1 SGHTA, CDR2 FQGNSA. V dropped 6 bases and J dropped 7; count of bases not matched to a gene: 15. Here the CDR3 reads CASSPTSGKVLENEQFF. CDR3 DNA: TGTGCCAGCAGTCCTACTAGCGGGAAGGTTTTAGAAAATGAGCAGTTCTTC. The full variable domain, rest sourced from reference TRBV7-2 and TRBJ2-1, is GAGVSQSPSNKVTEKGKDVELRCDPISGHTALYWYRQSLGQGLEFLIYFQGNSAPDKSGLPSDRFSAERTGGSVSTLTIQRTQQEDSAVYLCASSPTSGKVLENEQFFGPGTRLTVL.

This clone was seen a handful of times. The chain employs TRBV18 and TRBJ1-4, with D tentatively TRBD1 (5 bases). Trimming took off 3 bases at V and 7 bases at J, with 18 bases between the two ends. This CDR3 comprises 16 residues. From germline, CDR1 is KGHSH and CDR2 LQKENI. The CDR3 DNA is TGTGCCAGCTCACCGGTGTTCGGGGGGAAGAGTGAAAAACTGTTTTTT. This encodes CASSPVFGGKSEKLFF. Full variable domain (remainder filled in from reference TRBV18 and TRBJ1-4): NAGVMQNPRHLVRRRGQEARLRCSPMKGHSHVYWYRQLPEEGLKFMVYLQKENIIDESGMPKERFSAEFPKEGPSILRIQQVVRGDSAAYFCASSPVFGGKSEKLFFGSGTQLSVL.

This clone was observed a handful of times. The genes are TRBV7-3 and TRBJ2-1, with TRBD2 matching 7 bases. The CDR3 is made up of 14 amino acids. Germline trimming cut 3 bases from V and 4 bases from J; bases unmatched to any gene: 3. Germline CDR1 and CDR2: SGHTA and FQGTGA. The CDR3 loop is CASSFASGYNEQFF. The CDR3 nucleotides are TGTGCCAGCAGCTTCGCTAGCGGATACAATGAGCAGTTCTTC.

This clone was found a few times. The chain joins TRBV18 to TRBJ2-1, with 9 bases matching TRBD2. CDR1 is KGHSH and CDR2 is LQKENI in the germline V gene. The trim removed 0 bases at V and 6 bases at J, leaving 3 bases unmatched. CDR3 size: 15 residues. For the CDR3, the DNA is TGTGCCAGCTCACCACCTAGCGGGAGTCTCAATGAGCAGTTCTTC. This codes for CASSPPSGSLNEQFF.

This clone was counted a few times. The genes are TRBV18 and TRBJ2-1; 14 bases match TRBD2. Germline CDR1 KGHSH, CDR2 LQKENI. V lost 3 bases and J lost 8; bases outside the gene matches: 9. The CDR3 is made up of 17 amino acids. The CDR3 here is CASSPGTSGSIFYEQFF. The DNA of the CDR3 is TGTGCCAGCTCACCTGGGACTAGCGGGAGCATTTTTTATGAGCAGTTCTTC.

The chain combines TRBV15 with TRBJ2-1; tentatively, D is TRBD2 (6 bases). V lost 1 base, J lost 7 bases, and 14 bases lay in between. The germline V gene has CDR1 LNHNV and CDR2 YYDKDF (reference sequence). The CDR3 is 15 residues long. The CDR3 nucleotides read TGTGCCACCAGCAGAGTGGTCGGGAGTTCGAATGAGCAGTTCTTC. As protein: CATSRVVGSSNEQFF.

The genes are TRBV7-9 and TRBJ2-1, with 11 bases aligning to TRBD2. The CDR3 spans 15 residues. CDR1 is SEHNR, CDR2 FQNEAQ, per germline (reference sequence). The trim removed 2 bases at V and 6 bases at J, leaving 3 bases unmatched. The CDR3 region is CASSLILAGVNEQFF. The CDR3 DNA follows: TGTGCCAGCAGCTTAATACTAGCGGGGGTCAATGAGCAGTTCTTC.

This chain joins TRBV28 and TRBJ2-3, with 8 nucleotides matching TRBD1. The V gene's germline CDR1 is MDHEN and CDR2 SYDVKM. J lost 6 bases, V lost 5 bases, and 13 bases had no gene match. This CDR3 is built from 16 residues. The DNA of the CDR3 is TGTGCCAGCAGTCCTCCAGGGGGCGCGGTTGGGGATACGCAGTATTTT. Amino acids: CASSPPGGAVGDTQYF.

V is TRBV30 and J is TRBJ1-2; TRBD1 matches at 7 bases. The CDR3 extends over 14 amino acids. The germline CDR1 and CDR2 sequences are GTSNPN and SVGIG (reference sequence). The V and J ends lost 4 bases and 0 bases, in that order; junction bases with no gene match: 5. CDR3 DNA: TGTGCCTGGAATAGGGACAGAGCTAACTATGGCTACACCTTC. It translates to CAWNRDRANYGYTF.

This sequence joins TRBV7-9 and TRBJ2-3; D gene unclear. There are 12 residues in the CDR3. V shed 5 bases and J shed 2 bases, with 5 bases lying between them. Germline V CDR1 and CDR2: SEHNR, FQNEAQ (reference sequence). In DNA, the CDR3 is TGTGCCAGCAGCCCTATCACAGATACGCAGTATTTT. It codes for CASSPITDTQYF.

This clone was seen more than once but under ten times. This chain links TRBV10-3 with TRBJ2-3; D is unresolved. V was trimmed by 0 bases and J by 1 base, leaving 5 bases between them. CDR3 size: 14 residues. Germline-derived CDR1 and CDR2 are ENHRY and SYGVKD. The CDR3: CAISESGGTDTQYF. As DNA, the CDR3 is TGTGCCATCAGTGAGTCTGGAGGCACAGATACGCAGTATTTT.

The J gene is TRBJ2-7, the V gene TRBV7-9; tentative D call: TRBD1 (7 bases). This CDR3 has 14 residues. The germline V gene encodes CDR1 SEHNR and CDR2 FQNEAQ (reference sequence). Trimming left V 2 bases short and J 3 bases short, with 11 bases between. Here the CDR3 DNA reads TGTGCCAGCAGCTTAAGGGGGGACAGCTACGAGCAGTACTTC. This encodes CASSLRGDSYEQYF.

This chain connects TRBV27 to TRBJ2-1; TRBD2 aligns across 7 bases. With V trimmed by 5 bases and J by 5 bases, 9 bases remained unmatched. This CDR3 spans 15 amino acids. CDR1 is MNHEY, CDR2 SMNVEV, per germline (reference sequence). The DNA for the CDR3 is TGTGCCAGCAGTCCAAGACTAGCTGGTGACAATGAGCAGTTCTTC. Protein sequence: CASSPRLAGDNEQFF.

A few counts support this clone. The rearrangement links TRBV5-4 to TRBJ2-1; 9 bases map to TRBD2. CDR1 is SGHNT, CDR2 YYREEE, per germline (reference sequence). The CDR3 sequence is 15 residues long. J lost 3 bases, V lost 3 bases, and 4 bases had no gene match. In nucleotides, the CDR3 is TGTGCCAGCAGCTCCCTAGCGGGACTCTACAATGAGCAGTTCTTC. Its protein product is CASSSLAGLYNEQFF.

The sample holds a few counts of this clone. The chain combines TRBV10-1 with TRBJ2-6; tentative D call: TRBD2 (5 bases). Germline CDR1 WNHNN, CDR2 SYGVQD (reference sequence). This CDR3 has 13 residues. The ends were cut back, 8 bases at V and 1 base at J, with 6 bases in the middle. CDR3 protein: CASGRSGANVLTF. The CDR3 DNA is TGCGCCAGCGGGAGATCTGGGGCCAACGTCCTGACTTTC.

This clone has just a few counts. This chain uses TRBV2 with TRBJ2-7, with D maybe TRBD2 (6 bases). The CDR3 length is 14 residues. The germline V and J ends were trimmed by 8 bases and 5 bases, with 19 bases remaining between them. Germline V lookup: CDR1 SNHLY, CDR2 FYNNEI. CDR3 residues: CASHLDSSSDEQYF. CDR3 bases: TGTGCCAGCCACCTAGACAGTTCTAGCGACGAGCAGTACTTC.

The CDR3 DNA follows: TGTGCCAGCAGCTTACAGAGGCAAGAAAAACTGTTTTTT. This codes for CASSLQRQEKLFF. V usage is TRBV11-1 and J usage is TRBJ1-4; no clear D. V was trimmed by 2 bases and J by 8 bases, leaving 9 bases between them. Germline CDR1 reads SGHAT; CDR2 reads FQDESV (reference sequence). The CDR3 spans 13 residues.

V gene TRBV30 combines with J gene TRBJ2-1; D perhaps matches TRBD2 (5 bases). CDR1 GTSNPN and CDR2 SVGIG come from the germline V gene (reference sequence). Trimming pared 2 bases from V and 3 bases from J, leaving 11 bases between. The CDR3 contains 14 residues. DNA for the CDR3: TGTGCCTGGAGTTCCTGGACTCTCTACAATGAGCAGTTCTTC. Translating it yields CAWSSWTLYNEQFF. The entire variable domain, with the rest obtained from reference TRBV30 and TRBJ2-1, is as follows: SQTIHQWPATLVQPVGSPLSLECTVEGTSNPNLYWYRQAAGRGLQLLFYSVGIGQISSEVPQNLSASRPQDRQFILSSKKLLLSDSGFYLCAWSSWTLYNEQFFGPGTRLTVL.

This clone was observed a handful of times. The chain recombines TRBV5-1 with TRBJ2-7, with 7 positions matching TRBD1. The CDR3 has 14 residues. The J segment lost 3 bases and the V segment lost 4 bases, leaving 7 bases of the junction unmatched. CDR1 SGHRS and CDR2 YFSETQ come from the germline V gene. The CDR3 loop reads CASSHGQVVYEQYF. The CDR3 nucleotides are TGCGCCAGCAGCCACGGACAGGTAGTCTACGAGCAGTACTTC.

The J gene is TRBJ2-7, the V gene TRBV2; D unclear. This CDR3 comprises 13 residues. Trimming removed 1 base from V and 7 bases from J, with 11 bases in between. Germline V gene data show CDR1 as SNHLY and CDR2 as FYNNEI. CDR3 region: CASSEVPAVEQYV. The CDR3 coding sequence is TGTGCCAGCAGTGAAGTCCCGGCGGTGGAGCAGTACGTC.

The chain recombines TRBV30 with TRBJ2-1; 7 bases are a match to TRBD2. The V gene's germline CDR1 is GTSNPN and CDR2 SVGIG (reference sequence). V gave up 0 bases and J gave up 3 bases; unmatched junction bases: 2. This CDR3 comprises 14 residues. The DNA of the CDR3 is TGTGCCTGGAGTGTTGAGCGGGGCTACAATGAGCAGTTCTTC. Translated, it gives CAWSVERGYNEQFF.

This chain joins TRBV5-1 and TRBJ2-3, with a possible D match to TRBD2 (6 bases). The CDR3 consists of 14 residues. CDR1 is SGHRS and CDR2 is YFSETQ in the germline V gene. Trimming cost V 3 bases and J 3 bases, with 11 bases left between them. The CDR3 bases are TGCGCCAGCAGCTGGGGGGAGAGGACAGATACGCAGTATTTT. This gives the protein CASSWGERTDTQYF.